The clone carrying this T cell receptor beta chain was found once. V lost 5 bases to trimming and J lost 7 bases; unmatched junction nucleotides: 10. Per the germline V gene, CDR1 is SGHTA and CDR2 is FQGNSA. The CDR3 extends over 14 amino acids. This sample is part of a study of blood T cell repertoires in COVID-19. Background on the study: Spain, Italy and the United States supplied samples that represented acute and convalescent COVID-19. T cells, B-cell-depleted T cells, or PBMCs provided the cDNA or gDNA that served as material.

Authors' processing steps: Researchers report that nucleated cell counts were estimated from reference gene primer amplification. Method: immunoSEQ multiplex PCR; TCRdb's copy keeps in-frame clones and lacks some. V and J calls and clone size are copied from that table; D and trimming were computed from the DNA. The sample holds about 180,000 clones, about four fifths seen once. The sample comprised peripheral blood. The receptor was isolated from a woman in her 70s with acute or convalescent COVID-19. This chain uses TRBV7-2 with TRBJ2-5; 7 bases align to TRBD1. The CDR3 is CASSPQGFLATQYF. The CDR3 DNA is TGTGCCAGCAGCCCACAGGGGTTTCTGGCGACCCAGTACTTC.